Sequencing of this TCR beta chain was carried out in a study of blood T cell repertoires in COVID-19. Background on the study: Whether acute or convalescent, the COVID-19 samples came from the United States, Italy and Spain. Nucleic acid was either cDNA or gDNA, and it came from T cells, B-cell-depleted T cells, or PBMCs.

This CDR3 comprises 11 residues. The V end lost 7 bases, the J end lost 5 bases, and 8 bases lay between the germline ends. CDR1 is LNHDA and CDR2 is SQIVND in the germline V gene (reference sequence). This clone was counted once. Original handling: Reference gene primer amplification gave nucleated cell count estimates. Data came from immunoSEQ multiplex PCR; TCRdb stores just in-frame clones and leaves some out. That table supplies the V and J calls and clone size; D and trimming were determined from the DNA. Of 250,000 to 350,000 clones listed, around 87% are singletons. The sequenced sample consisted of peripheral blood. This receptor was identified in a woman aged 45-65 years who had recovered from COVID-19. V and J are TRBV19 and TRBJ2-5; D is unclear. The CDR3 bases are TGTGCCAGTACCAACGGGGAGACCCAGTACTTC. Amino acid sequence: CASTNGETQYF.